Listed below are T cell receptor beta chains from one sample, sequenced in a study of blood T cell repertoires in COVID-19. Clones were sequenced by immunoSEQ multiplex PCR, and TCRdb holds only the in-frame ones, with some missing. The table lists hundreds of thousands of clones, about 90% of them singletons. The sequencing sample was made of PBMCs or T cells enriched from blood (not recorded which). The receptors here all came from a woman aged 50 to 60 in a cohort exposed to, infected with or recovered from COVID-19 (not recorded which). The CDR3 runs from the conserved cysteine through the conserved F or W. Fields, in order: D gene, clone size, V gene, J gene, CDR3 DNA, CDR3 protein. The D gene is left open where the match is weak. Some rows mark clone size as missing; the rest say once, few, many or name a class of expanded clone.

d_call: TRBD2
clone_size: NA
v_call: TRBV3-1/TRBV3-2
j_call: TRBJ2-2
cdr3_nt: TGTGCCAGCAGCCAAGGGCTAGCGGGGACCGGGGAGCTGTTTTTT
cdr3_aa: CASSQGLAGTGELFF

d_call: TRBD2
clone_size: NA
v_call: TRBV3-1/TRBV3-2
j_call: TRBJ2-1
cdr3_nt: TGTGCCAGCAGCCAGGGACTAGCGGGGAATGAGCAGTTCTTC
cdr3_aa: CASSQGLAGNEQFF

d_call: TRBD1
clone_size: NA
v_call: TRBV5-6
j_call: TRBJ1-6
cdr3_nt: TGTGCCAGCAGCATCCGGGACAGCCATAATTCACCCCTCCACTTT
cdr3_aa: CASSIRDSHNSPLHF

d_call: TRBD1
clone_size: NA
v_call: TRBV4-1
j_call: TRBJ1-2
cdr3_nt: TGCGCCAGCAGCCGGACCGACAGGGCTTTCTATGGCTACACCTTC
cdr3_aa: CASSRTDRAFYGYTF

d_call: TRBD1
clone_size: NA
v_call: TRBV25-1
j_call: TRBJ2-7
cdr3_nt: TGTGCCAGCAGTGTTCACAGGGGTGCCTACGAGCAGTACTTC
cdr3_aa: CASSVHRGAYEQYF

d_call: NA
clone_size: NA
v_call: TRBV7-2
j_call: TRBJ1-5
cdr3_nt: TGTGCCAGCAGCTTAGACATCATGCAGCCCCAGCATTTT
cdr3_aa: CASSLDIMQPQHF

d_call: NA
clone_size: NA
v_call: TRBV29-1
j_call: TRBJ1-2
cdr3_nt: TGCAGCGTTGAGGACAGACAACGCTATGGCTACACCTTC
cdr3_aa: CSVEDRQRYGYTF

d_call: NA
clone_size: NA
v_call: TRBV7-6
j_call: TRBJ1-2
cdr3_nt: TGTGCCAGCAGCCCCATTGAGTCAGGGGTCTATGGCTACACCTTC
cdr3_aa: CASSPIESGVYGYTF

d_call: TRBD1
clone_size: NA
v_call: TRBV9
j_call: TRBJ1-2
cdr3_nt: TGTGCCAGCTCCCCTGGACAGGGGAACTATGGCTACACCTTC
cdr3_aa: CASSPGQGNYGYTF

d_call: NA
clone_size: NA
v_call: TRBV19
j_call: TRBJ1-2
cdr3_nt: TGTGCCAGTAGTCTCTTACAGGGAGTCGAGGGCTACACCTTC
cdr3_aa: CASSLLQGVEGYTF

d_call: TRBD1
clone_size: NA
v_call: TRBV6-1
j_call: TRBJ2-1
cdr3_nt: TGTGCCAGCAGTGAGGACAGGGGAGTTTTGAATGAGCAGTTCTTC
cdr3_aa: CASSEDRGVLNEQFF

d_call: NA
clone_size: once
v_call: TRBV3-1/TRBV3-2
j_call: TRBJ1-5
cdr3_nt: TGTGCCAGCAGCCAAACGGGACAGCCCCAGCATTTT
cdr3_aa: CASSQTGQPQHF

d_call: NA
clone_size: NA
v_call: TRBV5-1
j_call: TRBJ2-3
cdr3_nt: TGCGCCAGCAGCCCCGCGGGGGCCAGGGGCACAGATACGCAGTATTTT
cdr3_aa: CASSPAGARGTDTQYF

d_call: NA
clone_size: once
v_call: TRBV25-1
j_call: TRBJ1-1
cdr3_nt: TGTGCCAGCAGTGGGTCATCAGGGCTTTATGAAGCTTTCTTT
cdr3_aa: CASSGSSGLYEAFF

d_call: TRBD1
clone_size: NA
v_call: TRBV7-2
j_call: TRBJ1-2
cdr3_nt: TGTGCCAGCAGCTATAGACAGGGTAGTGCCTATGGCTACACCTTC
cdr3_aa: CASSYRQGSAYGYTF

d_call: TRBD1
clone_size: NA
v_call: TRBV7-2
j_call: TRBJ1-3
cdr3_nt: TGTGCCAGCAGCCATCAAGGACAGGCGGGAAACACCATATATTTT
cdr3_aa: CASSHQGQAGNTIYF

d_call: TRBD1
clone_size: NA
v_call: TRBV6-5
j_call: TRBJ2-7
cdr3_nt: TGTGCCAGCAGTACGGACAGGCTCACCTACGAGCAGTACTTC
cdr3_aa: CASSTDRLTYEQYF

d_call: NA
clone_size: NA
v_call: TRBV2
j_call: TRBJ1-4
cdr3_nt: TGTGCCAGCTGGCAGGGAGGCGAAAAACTGTTTTTT
cdr3_aa: CASWQGGEKLFF

d_call: NA
clone_size: NA
v_call: TRBV5-1
j_call: TRBJ1-2
cdr3_nt: TGCGCCAGCGGGGGCGGAGATGCTAACTATGGCTACACCTTC
cdr3_aa: CASGGGDANYGYTF

d_call: TRBD1
clone_size: NA
v_call: TRBV2
j_call: TRBJ1-4
cdr3_nt: TGTGCCAGCAGTCGTCCGGGACAGTATAATGAAAAACTGTTTTTT
cdr3_aa: CASSRPGQYNEKLFF

d_call: TRBD1
clone_size: NA
v_call: TRBV9
j_call: TRBJ2-5
cdr3_nt: TGTGCCAGCAGCGTAGGGGGACAGGGAGGACAACAAGAGACCCAGTACTTC
cdr3_aa: CASSVGGQGGQQETQYF

d_call: NA
clone_size: once
v_call: TRBV12-3/TRBV12-4
j_call: TRBJ1-3
cdr3_nt: TGTGCCAGCAGCCAAAGTCGGCGGAACACCATATATTTT
cdr3_aa: CASSQSRRNTIYF

d_call: NA
clone_size: NA
v_call: TRBV3-1/TRBV3-2
j_call: TRBJ1-1
cdr3_nt: TGTGCCAGCAGCCAAGGGGGCTCCGGAGGGACTGAAGCTTTCTTT
cdr3_aa: CASSQGGSGGTEAFF

d_call: NA
clone_size: NA
v_call: TRBV2
j_call: TRBJ1-5
cdr3_nt: TGTGCCATTAAAGGACAAGCTGGGGAGCCCCAGCATTTT
cdr3_aa: CAIKGQAGEPQHF

d_call: TRBD2
clone_size: NA
v_call: TRBV11-1
j_call: TRBJ2-7
cdr3_nt: TGTGCCAGCAGCTCACTAGCGGGGGGCTCCTACGAGCAGTACTTC
cdr3_aa: CASSSLAGGSYEQYF

d_call: TRBD2
clone_size: NA
v_call: TRBV6-6
j_call: TRBJ2-3
cdr3_nt: TGTGCCAGCAGTTACCAGCGGGGGGCGATAGATACGCAGTATTTT
cdr3_aa: CASSYQRGAIDTQYF

d_call: NA
clone_size: NA
v_call: TRBV3-1/TRBV3-2
j_call: TRBJ1-4
cdr3_nt: TGTGCCAGCAGTCTCCAGGGAGGTGAAAAACTGTTTTTT
cdr3_aa: CASSLQGGEKLFF

d_call: NA
clone_size: NA
v_call: TRBV3-1/TRBV3-2
j_call: TRBJ1-1
cdr3_nt: TGTGCCAGCAGCCAAGTGGCGGGGAACACTGAAGCTTTCTTT
cdr3_aa: CASSQVAGNTEAFF

d_call: TRBD1
clone_size: NA
v_call: TRBV30
j_call: TRBJ1-2
cdr3_nt: TGTGCCTGGAGCCGGGACAGGAAGACCCTAGGCTACACCTTC
cdr3_aa: CAWSRDRKTLGYTF

d_call: NA
clone_size: NA
v_call: TRBV3-1/TRBV3-2
j_call: TRBJ1-1
cdr3_nt: TGTGCCAGCAGCCAAGACAGGCGTCGGGAAGCTTTCTTT
cdr3_aa: CASSQDRRREAFF